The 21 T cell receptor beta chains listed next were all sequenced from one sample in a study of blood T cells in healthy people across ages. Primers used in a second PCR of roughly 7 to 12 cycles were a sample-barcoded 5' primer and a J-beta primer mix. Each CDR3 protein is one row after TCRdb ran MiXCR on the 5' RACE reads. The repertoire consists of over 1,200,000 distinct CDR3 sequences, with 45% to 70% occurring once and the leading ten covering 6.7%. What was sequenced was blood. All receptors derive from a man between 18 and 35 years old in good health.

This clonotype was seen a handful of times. The CDR3 loop reads CSARIGHNSPLHF. The CDR3 nucleotides are TGCAGTGCTAGAATAGGGCATAATTCACCCCTCCACTTT. This rearrangement joins TRBV20-1 to TRBJ1-6; D is uncertain. The CDR3 loop spans 13 amino acids. Germline V gene lookup returns CDR1 DFQATT and CDR2 SNEGSKA (reference sequence). V lost 2 bases and J 5 bases, leaving 7 bases between the germline ends.

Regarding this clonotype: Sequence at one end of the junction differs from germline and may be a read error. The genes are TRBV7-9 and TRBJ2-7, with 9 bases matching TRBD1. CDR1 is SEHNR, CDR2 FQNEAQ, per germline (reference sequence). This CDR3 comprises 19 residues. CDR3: CASSLGVGQGYPLSYEQYF. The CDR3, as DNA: TGTGCCAGTAGCTTAGGTGTGGGACAGGGCTACCCACTTTCCTACGAGCAGTACTTC. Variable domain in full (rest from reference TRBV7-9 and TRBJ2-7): DTGVSQNPRHKITKRGQNVTFRCDPISEHNRLYWYRQTLGQGPEFLTYFQNEAQLEKSRLLSDRFSAERPKGSFSTLEIQRTEQGDSAMYLCASSLGVGQGYPLSYEQYFGPGTRLTVT.

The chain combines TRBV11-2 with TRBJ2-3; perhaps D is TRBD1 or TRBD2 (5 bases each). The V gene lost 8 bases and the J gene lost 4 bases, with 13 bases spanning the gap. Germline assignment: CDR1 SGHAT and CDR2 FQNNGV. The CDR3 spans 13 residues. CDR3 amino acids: CASGWDPADTQYF. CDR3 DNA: TGTGCCAGCGGATGGGACCCCGCAGATACGCAGTATTTT.

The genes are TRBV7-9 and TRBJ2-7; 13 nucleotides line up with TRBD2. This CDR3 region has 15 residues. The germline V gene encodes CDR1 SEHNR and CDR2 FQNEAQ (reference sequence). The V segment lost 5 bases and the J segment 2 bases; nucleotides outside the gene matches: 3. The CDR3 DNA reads TGTGCCAGCAGCCGGACTAGCGGGAGCACCTACGAGCAGTACTTC. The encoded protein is CASSRTSGSTYEQYF.

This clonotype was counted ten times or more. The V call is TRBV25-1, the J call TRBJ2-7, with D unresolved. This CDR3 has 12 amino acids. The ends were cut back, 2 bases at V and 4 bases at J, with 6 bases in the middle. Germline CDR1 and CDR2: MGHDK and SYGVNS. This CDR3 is CASSEQQYEQYF. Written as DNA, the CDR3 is TGTGCCAGCAGTGAACAACAGTACGAGCAGTACTTC.

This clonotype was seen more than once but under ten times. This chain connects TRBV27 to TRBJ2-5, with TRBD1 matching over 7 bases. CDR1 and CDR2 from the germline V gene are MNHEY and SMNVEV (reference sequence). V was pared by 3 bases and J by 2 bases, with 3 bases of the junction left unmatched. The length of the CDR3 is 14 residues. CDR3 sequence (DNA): TGTGCCAGCAGTTTTACAGGGGTACAAGAGACCCAGTACTTC. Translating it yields CASSFTGVQETQYF.

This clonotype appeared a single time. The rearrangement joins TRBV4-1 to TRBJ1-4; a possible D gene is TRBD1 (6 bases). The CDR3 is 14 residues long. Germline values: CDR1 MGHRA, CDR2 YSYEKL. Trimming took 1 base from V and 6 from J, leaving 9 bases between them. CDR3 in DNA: TGCGCCAGCAGCCAAGGGGGGCTTGATGAAAAACTGTTTTTT. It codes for CASSQGGLDEKLFF.

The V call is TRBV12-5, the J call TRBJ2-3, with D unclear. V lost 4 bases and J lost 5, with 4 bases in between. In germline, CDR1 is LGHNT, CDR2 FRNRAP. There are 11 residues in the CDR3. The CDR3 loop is CASGYGDTQYF. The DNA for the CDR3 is TGTGCTAGTGGTTATGGAGATACGCAGTATTTT.

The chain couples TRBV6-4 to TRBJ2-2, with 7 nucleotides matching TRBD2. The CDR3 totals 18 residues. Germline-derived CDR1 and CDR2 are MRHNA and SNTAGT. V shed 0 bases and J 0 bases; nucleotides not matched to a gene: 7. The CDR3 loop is CASSDSLQRGANTGELFF. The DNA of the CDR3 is TGTGCCAGCAGTGACTCGTTACAGCGGGGAGCGAACACCGGGGAGCTGTTTTTT.

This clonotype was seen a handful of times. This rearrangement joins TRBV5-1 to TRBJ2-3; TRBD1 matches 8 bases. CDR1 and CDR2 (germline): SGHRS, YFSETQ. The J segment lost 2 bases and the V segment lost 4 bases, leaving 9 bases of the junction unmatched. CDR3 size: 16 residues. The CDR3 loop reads CASSIDRGHLTDTQYF. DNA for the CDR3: TGCGCCAGCAGCATAGACAGGGGTCATCTCACAGATACGCAGTATTTT.

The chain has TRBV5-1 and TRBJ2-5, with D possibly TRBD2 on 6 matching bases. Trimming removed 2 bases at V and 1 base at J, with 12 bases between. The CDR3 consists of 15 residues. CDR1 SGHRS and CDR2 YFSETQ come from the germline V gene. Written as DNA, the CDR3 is TGCGCCAGCAGCTTATCCGGGGGACCCCAAGAGACCCAGTACTTC. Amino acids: CASSLSGGPQETQYF. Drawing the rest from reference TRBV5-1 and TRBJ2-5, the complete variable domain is KAGVTQTPRYLIKTRGQQVTLSCSPISGHRSVSWYQQTPGQGLQFLFEYFSETQRNKGNFPGRFSGRQFSNSRSEMNVSTLELGDSALYLCASSLSGGPQETQYFGPGTRLLVL.

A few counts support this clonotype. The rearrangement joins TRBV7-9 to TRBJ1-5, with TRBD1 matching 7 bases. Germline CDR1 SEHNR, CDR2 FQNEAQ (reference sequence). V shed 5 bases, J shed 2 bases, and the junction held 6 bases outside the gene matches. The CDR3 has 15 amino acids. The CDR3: CASSTDRFGNQPQHF. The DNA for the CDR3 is TGTGCCAGCAGCACGGACAGGTTCGGCAATCAGCCCCAGCATTTT. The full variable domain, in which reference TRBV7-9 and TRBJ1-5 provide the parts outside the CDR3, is DTGVSQNPRHKITKRGQNVTFRCDPISEHNRLYWYRQTLGQGPEFLTYFQNEAQLEKSRLLSDRFSAERPKGSFSTLEIQRTEQGDSAMYLCASSTDRFGNQPQHFGDGTRLSIL.

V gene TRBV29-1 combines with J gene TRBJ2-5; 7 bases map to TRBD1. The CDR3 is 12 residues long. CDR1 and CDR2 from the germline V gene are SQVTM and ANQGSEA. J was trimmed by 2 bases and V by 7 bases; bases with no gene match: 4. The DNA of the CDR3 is TGCAGCGCCTCGACAGGGCAAGAGACCCAGTACTTC. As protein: CSASTGQETQYF.

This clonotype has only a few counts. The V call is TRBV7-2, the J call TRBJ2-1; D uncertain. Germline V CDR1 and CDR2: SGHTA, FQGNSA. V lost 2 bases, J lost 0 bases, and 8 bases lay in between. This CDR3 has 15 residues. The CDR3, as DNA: TGTGCCAGCAGCTTATGGGTTAGCTCCTACAATGAGCAGTTCTTC. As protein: CASSLWVSSYNEQFF. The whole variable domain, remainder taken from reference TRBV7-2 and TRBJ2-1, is GAGVSQSPSNKVTEKGKDVELRCDPISGHTALYWYRQSLGQGLEFLIYFQGNSAPDKSGLPSDRFSAERTGGSVSTLTIQRTQQEDSAVYLCASSLWVSSYNEQFFGPGTRLTVL.

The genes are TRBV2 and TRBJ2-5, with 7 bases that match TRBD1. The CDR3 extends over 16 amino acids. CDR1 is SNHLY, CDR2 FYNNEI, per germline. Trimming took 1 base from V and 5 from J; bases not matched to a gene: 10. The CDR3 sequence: CASSEGLDRVIETQYF. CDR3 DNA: TGTGCCAGCAGTGAAGGGCTTGACAGGGTAATCGAGACCCAGTACTTC.

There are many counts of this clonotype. CDR3 residues: CSVESGSSYNEQFF. The CDR3 region has the DNA TGCAGCGTTGAATCGGGGAGCTCCTACAATGAGCAGTTCTTC. The J gene is TRBJ2-1, the V gene TRBV29-1; TRBD2 might be the D (5 bases). Germline values: CDR1 SQVTM, CDR2 ANQGSEA. This CDR3 is built from 14 residues. V gave up 2 bases and J gave up 0 bases, with 8 bases separating them.

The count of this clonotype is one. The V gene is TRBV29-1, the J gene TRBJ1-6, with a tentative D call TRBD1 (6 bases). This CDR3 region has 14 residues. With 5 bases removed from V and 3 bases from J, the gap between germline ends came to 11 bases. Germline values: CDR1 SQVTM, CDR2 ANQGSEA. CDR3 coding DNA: TGCAGCGTTTTAGAGGGGGGCTATAATTCACCCCTCCACTTT. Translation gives CSVLEGGYNSPLHF.

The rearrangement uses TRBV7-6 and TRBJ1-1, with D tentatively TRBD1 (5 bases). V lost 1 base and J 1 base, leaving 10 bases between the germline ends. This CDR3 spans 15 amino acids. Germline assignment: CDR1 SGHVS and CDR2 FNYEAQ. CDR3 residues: CASSLGGSRNTEAFF. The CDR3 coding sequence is TGTGCCAGCAGCTTAGGGGGCTCGCGGAACACTGAAGCTTTCTTT.

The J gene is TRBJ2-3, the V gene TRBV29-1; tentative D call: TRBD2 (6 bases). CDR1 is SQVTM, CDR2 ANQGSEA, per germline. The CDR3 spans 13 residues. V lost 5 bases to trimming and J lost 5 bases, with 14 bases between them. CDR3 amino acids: CSVREMRGDTQYF. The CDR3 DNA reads TGCAGCGTTCGGGAGATGCGTGGAGATACGCAGTATTTT.

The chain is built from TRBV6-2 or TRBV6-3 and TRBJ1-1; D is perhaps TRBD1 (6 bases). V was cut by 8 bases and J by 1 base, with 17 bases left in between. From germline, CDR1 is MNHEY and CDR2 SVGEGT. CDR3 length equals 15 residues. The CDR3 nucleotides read TGTGCCAGCTCAGGGGCCCTAGGGGAGAACACTGAAGCTTTCTTT. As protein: CASSGALGENTEAFF.

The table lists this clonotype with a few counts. The CDR3 region has the DNA TGCGCCAGCAGCTCCCTCGTTGGGCAGCCCCAGCATTTT. It translates to CASSSLVGQPQHF. This sequence joins TRBV5-1 and TRBJ1-5; no clear D. Trimming removed 3 bases at V and 7 bases at J, with 11 bases between. The germline CDR1 and CDR2 sequences are SGHRS and YFSETQ. The CDR3 totals 13 residues.